The 8 T cell receptor beta chains below all came from one sample that was sequenced in a study of neoadjuvant nivolumab and ipilimumab in lung cancer. Sequencing used immunoSEQ multiplex PCR; TCRdb keeps in-frame clones, though not all of them. This sample carries 44,000 or so clones, 75% to 90% of them seen once, and the ten largest clones take more than 3%. The sample here was blood, taken before neoadjuvant nivolumab, alone or with ipilimumab. The receptors derive from an adult with non-small cell lung cancer. Some clones in this sample may be carry-over from other donors' samples.

The CDR3 loop is CASSLGLAMETQYF. In DNA, the CDR3 is TGTGCCAGCAGCCTTGGACTAGCGATGGAGACCCAGTACTTC. This chain joins TRBV7-9 and TRBJ2-5, with TRBD2 matching over 9 bases. The CDR3 is made up of 14 amino acids. Germline trimming cut 5 bases from V and 5 bases from J; bases unmatched to any gene: 6. CDR1 and CDR2 from the germline V gene are SEHNR and FQNEAQ (reference sequence).

V is TRBV19 and J is TRBJ1-1; perhaps TRBD1 as D (5 bases). Germline V gene data show CDR1 as LNHDA and CDR2 as SQIVND (reference sequence). The V end was cut by 4 bases, the J end by 1 base, with 13 bases between. This CDR3 is built from 15 residues. DNA of the CDR3: TGTGCCAGTAGTACGCTCCATGGGGGGAACACTGAAGCTTTCTTT. Protein sequence: CASSTLHGGNTEAFF.

The chain links TRBV7-2 to TRBJ2-1, with TRBD2 matching over 9 bases. Germline V gene data show CDR1 as SGHTA and CDR2 as FQGNSA. This CDR3 spans 17 amino acids. Trimming removed 2 bases from V and 5 bases from J; junction bases left unmatched: 10. The CDR3 reads CASSLPVFSGRNNEQFF. As DNA, the CDR3 is TGTGCCAGCAGCTTACCCGTTTTTAGCGGGAGAAACAATGAGCAGTTCTTC.

V and J are TRBV10-3 and TRBJ1-1; D is unclear. Per germline, CDR1 ENHRY and CDR2 SYGVKD. There are 13 residues in the CDR3. V shed 3 bases and J shed 2 bases, with 7 bases lying between them. CDR3 DNA: TGTGCCATCAGTGATTTACCAAACACTGAAGCTTTCTTT. The encoded protein is CAISDLPNTEAFF.

The rearrangement links TRBV27 to TRBJ2-1; 13 nucleotides match TRBD2. Trimming at V came to 6 bases and at J to 8 bases, leaving 7 bases not matched to a gene. Germline CDR1 reads MNHEY; CDR2 reads SMNVEV (reference sequence). This CDR3 spans 15 amino acids. The CDR3 DNA follows: TGTGCCAGCAGCGTGACTAGCGGGAGGTGGGATGAGCAGTTCTTC. Its translation is CASSVTSGRWDEQFF.

The table lists this clone with a count of one. The gene calls are TRBV11-2 and TRBJ2-7; TRBD1 agrees at 7 bases. Unmatched junction bases numbered 8, after V lost 7 bases and J lost 5 bases. The CDR3 spans 13 residues. Germline V gives CDR1 SGHAT, CDR2 FQNNGV. This CDR3 reads CASNQLRGHEQYF. The CDR3 DNA reads TGTGCCAGCAACCAATTGAGGGGGCACGAGCAGTACTTC.

This clone was counted once. The chain employs TRBV6-5 and TRBJ1-2; TRBD1 aligns across 10 bases. Germline-derived CDR1 and CDR2 are MNHEY and SVGAGI. The CDR3 runs to 14 residues. The junction had 8 bases not matched to a gene; V was cut back by 6 bases and J by 7 bases. The CDR3 spells CASRYGQGEGGYTF. In DNA form, the CDR3 reads TGTGCCAGCAGATACGGACAGGGGGAAGGTGGCTACACCTTC.

This rearrangement joins TRBV18 to TRBJ2-1, with 7 nucleotides matching TRBD2. There are 16 residues in the CDR3. Trimming took 0 bases from V and 3 from J; bases not matched to a gene: 5. The germline V gene has CDR1 KGHSH and CDR2 LQKENI. CDR3 residues: CASSPPSASGYNEQFF. CDR3 DNA sequence: TGTGCCAGCTCACCACCGAGCGCTAGCGGCTACAATGAGCAGTTCTTC.